These 3 T cell receptor beta chains originate from one sample sequenced in a study of blood T cell repertoires in COVID-19. The method was immunoSEQ multiplex PCR; TCRdb's version includes in-frame clones alone and lacks a portion of them. The table includes tens of thousands of clones, approximately 90% detected once. The sample was peripheral blood. Receptors originate from a human donor with active COVID-19. The donor label of this sample is uncertain.

The rearrangement uses TRBV5-6 and TRBJ2-7, with 9 bases identical to TRBD2. V dropped 0 bases and J dropped 4; count of bases not matched to a gene: 2. The CDR3 has 14 residues. The V gene's germline CDR1 is SGHDT and CDR2 YYEEEE. The CDR3 coding sequence is TGTGCCAGCAGCTTGGAACTAGCGGGTTACGAGCAGTACTTC. As protein: CASSLELAGYEQYF.

The count of this clone is one. The V gene is TRBV4-3, the J gene TRBJ1-2, with unresolved D. The V gene lost 4 bases and the J gene lost 2 bases, with 8 bases spanning the gap. This CDR3 is 13 amino acids long. CDR1 and CDR2 from the germline V gene are LGHNA and YSLEER. CDR3 amino acids: CASSPGRNYGYTF. The CDR3 region has the DNA TGCGCCAGCAGCCCGGGGAGGAACTATGGCTACACCTTC.

The rearrangement joins TRBV6-2 or TRBV6-3 to TRBJ2-2, with 15 bases identical to TRBD2. J was trimmed by 6 bases and V by 5 bases; bases with no gene match: 1. Germline V gene data show CDR1 as MNHEY and CDR2 as SVGEGT. CDR3 length: 15 residues. The CDR3 loop reads CASSGTSGGSGELFF. Written as DNA, the CDR3 is TGTGCCAGCAGTGGGACTAGCGGGGGGTCCGGGGAGCTGTTTTTT.